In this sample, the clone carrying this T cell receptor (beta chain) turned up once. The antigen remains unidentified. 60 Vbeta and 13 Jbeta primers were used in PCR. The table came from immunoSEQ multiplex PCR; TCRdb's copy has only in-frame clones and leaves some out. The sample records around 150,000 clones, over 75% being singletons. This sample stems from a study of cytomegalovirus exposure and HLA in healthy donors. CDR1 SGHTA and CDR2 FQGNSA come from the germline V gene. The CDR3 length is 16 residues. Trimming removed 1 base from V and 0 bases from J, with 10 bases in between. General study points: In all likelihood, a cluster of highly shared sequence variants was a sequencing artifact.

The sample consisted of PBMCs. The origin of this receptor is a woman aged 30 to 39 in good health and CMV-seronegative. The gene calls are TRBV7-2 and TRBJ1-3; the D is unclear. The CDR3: CASSLGQRISGNTIYF. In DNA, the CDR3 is TGTGCCAGCAGCTTAGGACAACGAATCTCTGGAAACACCATATATTTT.